These T cell receptor beta chains were read from a single sample in a study of cytomegalovirus exposure and HLA in healthy donors. The data were produced by immunoSEQ multiplex PCR, yet TCRdb's version contains in-frame clones alone and is incomplete. The sample lists about 200,000 clones; roughly 80% were seen once. Material: PBMCs. These receptors were collected from a man aged 45-65 years in good health and CMV-seronegative. Each CDR3 is given without its conserved first and last residue. The size entry is marked missing in some rows and otherwise reads once, few, many or a size class.

V,J,size,CDR3
TRBV6-1,TRBJ1-1,NA,ASSARQGNTEAF
TRBV5-8,TRBJ2-7,NA,ASSLFLGQGASEQY
TRBV7-2,TRBJ1-2,NA,ASRPGGGGSGYT
TRBV30,TRBJ2-7,NA,AWNLARAAYEQY
TRBV7-6,TRBJ1-1,NA,ASSLGGGSGYTEAF
TRBV19,TRBJ1-1,NA,ASSSQVAVTEAF
TRBV7-9,TRBJ1-4,NA,ASSSSPYRQGLEEKLF
TRBV29-1,TRBJ2-7,NA,SGRRDSPPYEQY
TRBV28,TRBJ2-7,NA,ASSPPRQFSYEQY
TRBV6-1,TRBJ2-3,NA,ASSGLGAGGVGTQY
TRBV7-9,TRBJ2-1,once,ASSLGGSGEQF
TRBV19,TRBJ2-7,NA,AEEISYEQY
TRBV6-1,NA,NA,ASSDRGTGSYEQY
TRBV5-1,TRBJ1-1,NA,ASSQTPGNTEAF
TRBV27,TRBJ2-3,once,ASSPWGTPTDTQY
TRBV19,TRBJ2-4,NA,ASSMGPLGQY
TRBV11-3,TRBJ2-3,NA,ASSLASGSGTQY
TRBV29-1,TRBJ2-7,NA,SVVGSGSYEQY
TRBV28,TRBJ1-1,NA,ASSLTGVNTEAF
TRBV18,TRBJ2-1,NA,ASSPMAGEF
TRBV10-3,TRBJ2-7,NA,AISARQGAPPYEQY
TRBV9,TRBJ2-6,NA,ASSVGAGANVLT
TRBV19,TRBJ2-1,NA,ASSIEGGYNEQF
TRBV28,TRBJ1-2,NA,ASSFGRGYGYT
TRBV6-5,TRBJ2-3,few,ASTPSGRDTDTQY
TRBV10-3,TRBJ2-7,NA,AISEGLASSDEQY
TRBV11-2,TRBJ2-7,few,ASSYTSGTYEQY
TRBV2,TRBJ2-7,NA,AGRRPGQSSYEQY
TRBV27,TRBJ2-3,NA,ASSFRGASSTDTQY
TRBV5-1,TRBJ2-7,NA,ASSLGSSYEQY
TRBV27,TRBJ2-7,NA,ASSLGRGSYEQY
TRBV4-2,TRBJ1-5,NA,ASSQDLTGIQPQH
TRBV7-9,TRBJ1-4,NA,ASTRGPGDTNEKLF
TRBV28,TRBJ1-1,NA,ASSPEAGWVTEAF
TRBV5-1,TRBJ2-7,NA,ASSFYPGQGEQY
TRBV6-1,TRBJ2-3,NA,ASSEVGLAGGRDTQY
TRBV27,TRBJ1-1,NA,ASSFPGRVTEAF
TRBV5-1,TRBJ1-1,NA,ASSLVQGGDTEAF
TRBV5-4,TRBJ2-7,few,ASSPRDNSYEQY
TRBV5-1,TRBJ2-7,NA,ASSLGGGGGTYEQY
TRBV4-1,TRBJ1-1,NA,ASSQVRQGTEAF
TRBV5-1,TRBJ1-2,NA,ASSFAANYGYT
TRBV6-1,TRBJ2-7,NA,ASRTSGTYEQY
TRBV19,TRBJ2-3,NA,ASRTLWAGGVTDTQY
TRBV9,TRBJ2-1,once,ASSESGLAEQF
TRBV11-1,TRBJ2-1,once,ASSLEIDNEQF
TRBV4-1,TRBJ1-2,NA,ASSQATVNYGHT
TRBV11-2,TRBJ2-1,NA,ASRWTSGREKF
TRBV7-9,TRBJ1-1,NA,ASSDGTVNRDTEAF
TRBV7-2,TRBJ2-5,NA,ASSFVGVAGEETQY
TRBV27,TRBJ2-7,NA,ASSSPTSGNHEQY
TRBV5-4,TRBJ1-1,NA,ASSARQGPQTEAF
TRBV28,TRBJ2-4,NA,ASNLGGSIQY